The 29 T cell receptor beta chains given below trace back to one sample, sequenced in a study of human T cells and chemical hapten exposure. Regarding time point: patch test 2, 6 weeks after DPC sensitization. As for treatment: therapeutic diphenylcyclopropenone sensitization with weekly scalp DPC. MiXCR was run by TCRdb on the RACE reads, yielding one entry per CDR3 protein. This sample has approximately 89,000 distinct CDR3 sequences; 6% to 8.5% occur once, and the top ten carry approximately 1.2%. Specimen: whole blood, collected in connection with sensitization to the hapten diphenylcyclopropenone (DPC). These receptors were obtained from a woman in her twenties or thirties with alopecia areata. Some clones in this sample may be carry-over from other donors' samples.

This clonotype was observed a few times. V gene TRBV18 combines with J gene TRBJ1-4, with a tentative D call TRBD1 (5 bases). The CDR3 runs to 15 residues. V was pared by 2 bases and J by 7 bases, with 14 bases between. Per the germline V gene, CDR1 is KGHSH and CDR2 is LQKENI. The CDR3 coding sequence is TGTGCCAGCTCACCATGGTTACAGGAGGGTGAAAAACTGTTTTTT. It translates to CASSPWLQEGEKLFF.

This clonotype appeared many times. This chain connects TRBV12-3 or TRBV12-4 to TRBJ2-7; 7 nucleotides match TRBD1. The CDR3 has 17 residues. Trimming at V came to 1 base and at J to 0 bases, leaving 9 bases not matched to a gene. The CDR3 spells CASSLGDRILPSYEQYF. CDR3 nucleotide sequence: TGTGCCAGCAGTTTAGGGGACAGAATACTGCCCTCCTACGAGCAGTACTTC.

This chain joins TRBV5-1 and TRBJ1-6; no clear D. Trimming took 4 bases from V and 10 from J, leaving 15 bases between them. This CDR3 region has 14 residues. Germline-derived CDR1 and CDR2 are SGHRS and YFSETQ. CDR3 DNA sequence: TGCGCCAGCAGCCCCGGAAGCGCGGACTCACCCCTCCACTTT. Translation gives CASSPGSADSPLHF.

This clonotype was seen ten or more times. CDR3 bases: TGTGCCAGCAGTGACCTCCTACGAAGTCAGCCCCAGCATTTT. This codes for CASSDLLRSQPQHF. V and J are TRBV2 and TRBJ1-5; no clear D. The CDR3 runs to 14 residues. Germline V lookup: CDR1 SNHLY, CDR2 FYNNEI. Trimming pared 3 bases from V and 6 bases from J, leaving 12 bases between.

This clonotype was seen many times. The V gene is TRBV5-1, the J gene TRBJ1-2; 10 bases agree with TRBD1. The CDR3 loop spans 13 amino acids. V was clipped by 3 bases and J by 10 bases; unmatched bases: 6. From germline, CDR1 is SGHRS and CDR2 YFSETQ. The CDR3 sequence is CASSSGQGKDYTF. CDR3 nucleotide sequence: TGCGCCAGCAGCTCGGGACAGGGGAAGGACTACACCTTC.

The chain recombines TRBV3-1 with TRBJ1-1; a weak D match, TRBD1 (6 bases). The CDR3 contains 18 residues. The germline V gene encodes CDR1 LGHDT and CDR2 YNNKEL (reference sequence). The V end lost 0 bases, the J end lost 1 base, and 18 bases lay between the germline ends. The CDR3 protein is CASSQDPALQGWNTEAFF. CDR3 coding DNA: TGTGCCAGCAGCCAAGATCCCGCTTTACAGGGTTGGAACACTGAAGCTTTCTTT.

The chain couples TRBV7-3 to TRBJ2-3, with a tentative D call TRBD2 (6 bases). Trimming removed 0 bases from V and 2 bases from J, with 12 bases in between. Germline lookup yields CDR1 SGHTA and CDR2 FQGTGA. The CDR3 totals 16 residues. CDR3 DNA sequence: TGTGCCAGCAGCTTAACGATAGCGGAACCCACAGATACGCAGTATTTT. The encoded protein is CASSLTIAEPTDTQYF.

The table lists this clonotype with many counts. The rearrangement uses TRBV30 and TRBJ1-1; D is unresolved. Germline assignment: CDR1 GTSNPN and CDR2 SVGIG (reference sequence). Deletions cut 0 bases from V and 4 bases from J, with 9 bases between. CDR3 length equals 13 residues. This CDR3 reads CAWSVYGGTEAFF. The DNA for the CDR3 is TGTGCCTGGAGTGTTTATGGCGGCACTGAAGCTTTCTTT.

This chain joins TRBV7-8 and TRBJ2-2; 8 bases align to TRBD1. Unmatched junction bases numbered 4, after V lost 3 bases and J lost 1 base. CDR1 is SGHVS, CDR2 FQNEAQ, per germline. The CDR3 totals 16 residues. In nucleotides, the CDR3 is TGTGCCAGCAGCTTGCGGGACAGGATGAACACCGGGGAGCTGTTTTTT. Translation: CASSLRDRMNTGELFF.

In its sample, this clonotype was seen a few times. V gene TRBV5-1 combines with J gene TRBJ2-7, with TRBD2 matching 7 bases. Per germline, CDR1 SGHRS and CDR2 YFSETQ. This CDR3 comprises 17 residues. V was pared by 4 bases and J by 2 bases, with 15 bases of the junction left unmatched. The CDR3 loop is CASSPEGGSFATYEQYF. Written as DNA, the CDR3 is TGCGCCAGCAGCCCGGAGGGCGGGAGCTTCGCGACCTACGAGCAGTACTTC. Together with reference TRBV5-1 and TRBJ2-7, the CDR3 gives the full variable domain: KAGVTQTPRYLIKTRGQQVTLSCSPISGHRSVSWYQQTPGQGLQFLFEYFSETQRNKGNFPGRFSGRQFSNSRSEMNVSTLELGDSALYLCASSPEGGSFATYEQYFGPGTRLTVT.

This clonotype was recorded at least ten times. This chain links TRBV30 with TRBJ1-1, with D tentatively TRBD1 (6 bases). The V and J ends lost 2 bases and 7 bases respectively, with 20 bases between them. The CDR3 has 15 amino acids. Germline CDR1 GTSNPN, CDR2 SVGIG (reference sequence). CDR3 protein: CAWSRQAPSYNEAFF. The CDR3, as DNA: TGTGCCTGGAGTCGACAGGCCCCGTCCTACAATGAAGCTTTCTTT.

The gene calls are TRBV29-1 and TRBJ2-3; TRBD2 matches 9 bases. After removal of 2 bases from V and 0 bases from J, the junction contained 6 bases not matched to a gene. The CDR3 covers 16 residues. Germline V gene data show CDR1 as SQVTM and CDR2 as ANQGSEA. The CDR3 sequence is CSVERLAGTSTDTQYF. The CDR3 DNA is TGCAGCGTTGAAAGGCTAGCGGGGACGAGCACAGATACGCAGTATTTT.

Worth noting for this clonotype: One base away lies a much larger clone, so this may be a sequencing read error. The rearrangement joins TRBV10-3 to TRBJ1-2, with D unresolved. Germline CDR1 is ENHRY and CDR2 is SYGVKD. The CDR3 consists of 12 residues. DNA of the CDR3: TGTGCCATCAACGGAATAAACTATGGCTACAACTTC. Residues: CAINGINYGYNF.

This clonotype was recorded at least ten times. The rearrangement joins TRBV20-1 to TRBJ1-1; D possibly corresponds to TRBD1 (5 bases). The CDR3 is 13 residues long. CDR1 is DFQATT, CDR2 SNEGSKA, per germline (reference sequence). V gave up 6 bases and J gave up 6 bases, with 17 bases separating them. The CDR3 DNA follows: TGCAGTGCGCAGATATGGGGGATCTCTGAAGCTTTCTTT. Protein: CSAQIWGISEAFF.

This clonotype was found a few times. The chain couples TRBV9 to TRBJ2-7; 7 nucleotides align to TRBD1. CDR1 is SGDLS and CDR2 is YYNGEE in the germline V gene. V lost 3 bases to trimming and J lost 5 bases; unmatched junction nucleotides: 11. The CDR3 extends over 15 amino acids. The CDR3 nucleotides read TGTGCCAGCAGCGCCCGGGACAGTTGGGACCACGAGCAGTACTTC. It translates to CASSARDSWDHEQYF.

The chain joins TRBV29-1 to TRBJ2-7; TRBD2 agrees at 8 bases. The CDR3 consists of 13 residues. V lost 6 bases and J lost 4; bases outside the gene matches: 8. From germline, CDR1 is SQVTM and CDR2 ANQGSEA. CDR3 DNA: TGCAGCGTCGGCCTAGCGGGCCCGTACGAGCAGTACTTC. This translates into CSVGLAGPYEQYF.

As to this clonotype: It may be a read error: a sequence one base away is much more abundant. The rearrangement uses TRBV7-9 and TRBJ2-3; 7 bases agree with TRBD1. This CDR3 spans 15 amino acids. After removal of 6 bases from V and 4 bases from J, the junction contained 10 bases not matched to a gene. The germline V gene encodes CDR1 SEHNR and CDR2 FQNEAQ (reference sequence). CDR3 nucleotide sequence: TGTGCCAGCAGGGGGACAGTGGATAACCCAGATACGCAGTATTTT. This gives the protein CASRGTVDNPDTQYF. Full variable domain (rest looked up from reference TRBV7-9 and TRBJ2-3): DTGVSQNPRHKITKRGQNVTFRCDPISEHNRLYWYRQTLGQGPEFLTYFQNEAQLEKSRLLSDRFSAERPKGSFSTLEIQRTEQGDSAMYLCASRGTVDNPDTQYFGPGTRLTVL.

The rearrangement joins TRBV16 to TRBJ1-6; tentative D call: TRBD1 (6 bases). The V gene's germline CDR1 is KGHSY and CDR2 FQNENV. The V end was cut by 1 base, the J end by 7 bases, with 14 bases between. This CDR3 spans 16 amino acids. The CDR3 loop is CASSQFGTGPNSPLHF. Here the CDR3 DNA reads TGTGCCAGCAGCCAATTTGGAACAGGGCCGAATTCACCCCTCCACTTT.

This clonotype was picked up many times. This chain links TRBV20-1 with TRBJ1-1; D is possibly TRBD1 (6 bases). The germline V gene encodes CDR1 DFQATT and CDR2 SNEGSKA (reference sequence). Trimming left V 1 base short and J 5 bases short, with 14 bases between. This CDR3 spans 14 amino acids. For the CDR3, the DNA is TGCAGTGCTAGAGTGTCACAGGGACGGACTGAAGCTTTCTTT. As protein: CSARVSQGRTEAFF.

This clonotype was found many times. This chain joins TRBV2 and TRBJ1-5, with 7 bases aligning to TRBD1. Germline CDR1 reads SNHLY; CDR2 reads FYNNEI. V lost 6 bases, J lost 6 bases, and 17 bases stayed unmatched. The CDR3 sequence is 17 residues long. DNA for the CDR3: TGTGCCAGCAGGGCCGGGACAGTAAGTCTGAGGGGTCAGCCCCAGCATTTT. Amino acids: CASRAGTVSLRGQPQHF.

This clonotype was recorded many times. The chain joins TRBV24-1 to TRBJ2-1; TRBD2 matches at 9 bases. The length of the CDR3 is 15 residues. CDR1 is KGHDR and CDR2 is SFDVKD in the germline V gene. J lost 6 bases, V lost 5 bases, and 7 bases had no gene match. CDR3 bases: TGTGCCACCAGTGCTGCGGGGGGGCCAGGCAATGAGCAGTTCTTC. Translation gives CATSAAGGPGNEQFF.

V gene TRBV20-1 combines with J gene TRBJ1-2, with 7 bases identical to TRBD1. J gave up 6 bases and V 0 bases, and 10 bases lay outside the gene matches. This CDR3 comprises 15 residues. Germline V lookup: CDR1 DFQATT, CDR2 SNEGSKA (reference sequence). CDR3: CSARDLLDRDNGYTF. DNA of the CDR3: TGCAGTGCTAGAGATCTCCTAGACAGGGATAATGGCTACACCTTC.

This clonotype was counted many times. CDR3 nucleotide sequence: TGTGCCAGCAGTTCCAGGGTGGGGGCCTACGAGCAGTACTTC. Its protein is CASSSRVGAYEQYF. The chain links TRBV27 to TRBJ2-7; perhaps D is TRBD1 or TRBD2 (5 bases each). The germline V and J ends were trimmed by 4 bases and 2 bases, with 12 bases remaining between them. This CDR3 spans 14 amino acids. From germline, CDR1 is MNHEY and CDR2 SMNVEV (reference sequence).

This clonotype was counted ten times or more. The V and J genes are TRBV6-1 and TRBJ2-3; the D is unclear. The CDR3 loop spans 14 amino acids. Trimming stripped 5 bases from V and 3 bases from J, with 12 bases between. CDR1 is MNHNS, CDR2 SASEGT, per germline. In DNA form, the CDR3 reads TGTGCCAGCAGTATGAAACCCCGGACAGATACGCAGTATTTT. This encodes CASSMKPRTDTQYF.

This clonotype was counted ten times or more. The chain recombines TRBV2 with TRBJ1-2; TRBD1 matches 10 bases. V lost 10 bases to trimming and J lost 4 bases; unmatched junction nucleotides: 6. CDR1 and CDR2 (germline): SNHLY, FYNNEI. The CDR3 totals 13 residues. CDR3 loop: CAKDRGHGYGYTF. For the CDR3, the DNA is TGTGCCAAAGACAGGGGGCACGGCTATGGCTACACCTTC.

The table lists this clonotype with many counts. V is TRBV27 and J is TRBJ1-2; D is possibly TRBD1 (5 bases). Germline assignment: CDR1 MNHEY and CDR2 SMNVEV (reference sequence). The CDR3 totals 17 residues. Trimming removed 7 bases from V and 5 bases from J, with 26 bases in between. The CDR3 bases are TGTGCCAGCACCACGACTGGATGGGCAGGGTTTATGTATGGCTACACCTTC. Its protein product is CASTTTGWAGFMYGYTF.

This clonotype occurred many times. V gene TRBV7-9 combines with J gene TRBJ1-2; D is unclear. The germline V and J ends were trimmed by 1 base and 6 bases, with 9 bases remaining between them. The length of the CDR3 is 13 residues. CDR1 and CDR2 from the germline V gene are SEHNR and FQNEAQ (reference sequence). CDR3 amino acids: CASSLVQQNGYTF. The CDR3 DNA reads as TGTGCCAGCAGCTTAGTTCAGCAGAATGGCTACACCTTC.

This clonotype was detected only a few times. V gene TRBV7-9 combines with J gene TRBJ2-3, with D uncertain. The CDR3 covers 13 residues. Germline V gene lookup returns CDR1 SEHNR and CDR2 FQNEAQ (reference sequence). Trimming took 5 bases from V and 2 from J, leaving 8 bases between them. CDR3 DNA sequence: TGTGCCAGCAGCCCCCGATACACAGATACGCAGTATTTT. The encoded protein is CASSPRYTDTQYF.

This clonotype was counted once. The rearrangement links TRBV6-5 to TRBJ1-5; 9 positions match TRBD1. Germline-derived CDR1 and CDR2 are MNHEY and SVGAGI. J lost 4 bases, V lost 6 bases, and 1 base had no gene match. There are 13 residues in the CDR3. CDR3 sequence: CASRGQGNQPQHF. CDR3 in DNA: TGTGCCAGCAGGGGACAGGGTAATCAGCCCCAGCATTTT.